This paragraph reports one TCR beta chain. What it binds is not known. J gave up 0 bases and V 4 bases, and 5 bases lay outside the gene matches. The CDR3 has 15 residues. The germline V gene encodes CDR1 SGDLS and CDR2 YYNGEE. This specimen belongs to a study of T cell responses to AZD1222 COVID-19 vaccine. Study-level information: Pooled in the analysis were second doses at about 4 or about 12 weeks. Study-level results: A rise in Spike-specific TCR breadth and depth followed two AZD1222 doses. Across spike, vaccine-associated CD4 TCRs were found, dominant at 160-218 and 743-854. Donors were mostly white British, more females; clonal diversity possibly underestimated.

Libraries were prepared by immunoSEQ multiplex PCR; TCRdb keeps only in-frame clonotypes and omits some of them. In the table there are fewer than 110,000 clones, under 95% of which are singletons. Sample: peripheral blood, taken on day 0 of AZD1222 vaccination. The V and J genes are TRBV9 and TRBJ2-5; 8 positions agree with TRBD1. This TCR derives from an adult in good health. The CDR3 reads CASSPGGNNQETQYF. CDR3 nucleotide sequence: TGTGCCAGCAGCCCAGGGGGCAACAACCAAGAGACCCAGTACTTC. The full variable domain, rest sourced from reference TRBV9 and TRBJ2-5, is DSGVTQTPKHLITATGQRVTLRCSPRSGDLSVYWYQQSLDQGLQFLIQYYNGEERAKGNILERFSAQQFPDLHSELNLSSLELGDSALYFCASSPGGNNQETQYFGPGTRLLVL.